What follows are 17 T cell receptor beta chains derived from one specimen sequenced in a study of CD8 T cells in Susac syndrome. Reverse transcription of roughly 0.45 to 1 ug RNA used random hexamers. Each CDR3 protein is one row after TCRdb ran MiXCR on the immunoSEQ multiplex PCR reads. The sample contains approximately 110,000 distinct CDR3 sequences, around 94% of which appear only once. What was sequenced was CD4+ T cells from PBMCs. These receptors were collected from a human donor in good health.

The chain carries TRBV11-2 and TRBJ2-7; D is perhaps TRBD2 (5 bases). The V and J ends lost 6 bases and 2 bases respectively, with 14 bases between them. CDR3 length: 14 residues. CDR1 and CDR2 from the germline V gene are SGHAT and FQNNGV. Here the CDR3 reads CASRGLRQTYEQYF. CDR3 coding DNA: TGTGCCAGCAGAGGACTCCGGCAGACCTACGAGCAGTACTTC. The full variable domain, completed using reference TRBV11-2 and TRBJ2-7, is EAGVAQSPRYKIIEKRQSVAFWCNPISGHATLYWYQQILGQGPKLLIQFQNNGVVDDSQLPKDRFSAERLKGVDSTLKIQPAKLEDSAVYLCASRGLRQTYEQYFGPGTRLTVT.

A single count supports this clonotype. J is TRBJ2-1 and V is TRBV13; D uncertain. CDR3 length: 13 residues. Germline V gene data show CDR1 as PRHDT and CDR2 as FYEKMQ (reference sequence). Trimming shortened V by 4 bases and J by 5 bases, and 9 bases separated the two germline ends. This CDR3 reads CASSSRINNEQFF. CDR3 coding DNA: TGTGCCAGCAGCTCCCGCATAAACAATGAGCAGTTCTTC.

V usage is TRBV29-1 and J usage is TRBJ1-2, with TRBD1 matching 7 bases. Germline-derived CDR1 and CDR2 are SQVTM and ANQGSEA. Germline trimming cut 4 bases from V and 6 bases from J; bases unmatched to any gene: 8. This CDR3 comprises 13 residues. The CDR3 nucleotides read TGCAGCGTTGTCGAGGGGGCTGGGGATGGCTACACCTTC. Translation: CSVVEGAGDGYTF.

The chain has TRBV7-9 and TRBJ2-4, with no clear D. Germline loops: CDR1 SEHNR, CDR2 FQNEAQ (reference sequence). The CDR3 spans 11 residues. V dropped 3 bases and J dropped 8 bases, with 5 bases sitting between them. The CDR3 reads CASSFGDIQYF. Here the CDR3 DNA reads TGTGCCAGCAGCTTTGGGGACATTCAGTACTTC. Supplemented by reference TRBV7-9 and TRBJ2-4, the full variable domain reads DTGVSQNPRHKITKRGQNVTFRCDPISEHNRLYWYRQTLGQGPEFLTYFQNEAQLEKSRLLSDRFSAERPKGSFSTLEIQRTEQGDSAMYLCASSFGDIQYFGAGTRLSVL.

CDR3: CASSFSQVYTGELFF. Written as DNA, the CDR3 is TGTGCCAGCAGTTTCTCCCAGGTTTACACCGGGGAGCTGTTTTTT. The chain employs TRBV12-3 or TRBV12-4 and TRBJ2-2, with unresolved D. The CDR3 sequence is 15 residues long. Trimming removed 3 bases at V and 3 bases at J, with 11 bases between.

The chain employs TRBV3-1 and TRBJ2-3; no clear D. V lost 5 bases, J lost 4 bases, and 4 bases lay in between. The germline V gene has CDR1 LGHDT and CDR2 YNNKEL (reference sequence). There are 11 residues in the CDR3. The CDR3 bases are TGTGCCAGCAGCGGGGCAGATACGCAGTATTTT. The encoded protein is CASSGADTQYF.

This chain connects TRBV20-1 to TRBJ2-7; 12 nucleotides agree with TRBD2. This CDR3 has 13 residues. With V trimmed by 6 bases and J by 1 base, 1 base remained unmatched. Germline CDR1 and CDR2: DFQATT and SNEGSKA (reference sequence). CDR3 nucleotides: TGCAGTGCCGGGACTAGCGGGTCCTACGAGCAGTACTTC. Amino acids: CSAGTSGSYEQYF.

The V gene is TRBV7-9, the J gene TRBJ1-1; D is unresolved. In germline, CDR1 is SEHNR, CDR2 FQNEAQ (reference sequence). There are 13 residues in the CDR3. Trimming cost V 5 bases and J 11 bases, with 18 bases left between them. CDR3 amino acids: CASSSDAGDAAFF. CDR3 nucleotide sequence: TGTGCCAGCAGCAGCGACGCCGGCGACGCGGCTTTCTTT.

V usage is TRBV20-1 and J usage is TRBJ1-1; no reliable D call. The length of the CDR3 is 14 residues. Trimming cost V 1 base and J 3 bases, with 12 bases left between them. Germline V gene data show CDR1 as DFQATT and CDR2 as SNEGSKA (reference sequence). This chain's CDR3 is CSARAPNGDTEAFF. The CDR3 DNA reads TGCAGTGCTAGAGCCCCTAATGGGGACACTGAAGCTTTCTTT.

The rearrangement links TRBV30 to TRBJ2-7; 7 nucleotides align to TRBD2. The CDR3 spans 12 residues. The V gene end was trimmed by 3 bases and the J gene end by 5 bases; junction bases not matched to a gene: 4. Germline V gives CDR1 GTSNPN, CDR2 SVGIG (reference sequence). CDR3 bases: TGTGCCTGGAGCGGCGGGAGCCACGAGCAGTACTTC. It translates to CAWSGGSHEQYF.

This chain uses TRBV12-3 or TRBV12-4 with TRBJ1-1; D remains unclear. The CDR3 has 15 amino acids. Trimming shortened V by 4 bases and J by 0 bases, and 12 bases separated the two germline ends. CDR3 sequence reads: CASSSHRSVNTEAFF. The CDR3 nucleotides are TGTGCCAGCAGTTCCCACAGATCTGTGAACACTGAAGCTTTCTTT.

The rearrangement uses TRBV18 and TRBJ2-7, with 9 bases matching TRBD1. V shed 5 bases and J 5 bases; nucleotides not matched to a gene: 10. There are 15 residues in the CDR3. Looked up from germline, CDR1 is KGHSH and CDR2 is LQKENI. CDR3 nucleotide sequence: TGTGCCAGCTCATCCACCCTACGGACAGGGGACGAGCAGTACTTC. It encodes CASSSTLRTGDEQYF.

The chain couples TRBV20-1 to TRBJ2-3, with TRBD2 matching 9 bases. This CDR3 contains 15 residues. Germline V lookup: CDR1 DFQATT, CDR2 SNEGSKA (reference sequence). Trimming cost V 1 base and J 6 bases; bases outside gene matches: 8. The CDR3 reads CSARAAGGVSDTQYF. CDR3 DNA: TGCAGTGCTAGAGCTGCGGGAGGGGTCAGTGATACGCAGTATTTT.

The chain uses TRBV25-1 and TRBJ1-1; a weak D match, TRBD1 (5 bases). Germline V gene data show CDR1 as MGHDK and CDR2 as SYGVNS. Trimming left V 8 bases short and J 1 base short, with 8 bases between. CDR3 length: 12 amino acids. CDR3 nucleotide sequence: TGTGCCAGCGGTAGGGGGAACACTGAAGCTTTCTTT. Its translation: CASGRGNTEAFF.

A few counts support this clonotype. The rearrangement uses TRBV7-2 and TRBJ2-7; D is undetermined. CDR1 is SGHTA, CDR2 FQGNSA, per germline. The CDR3 runs to 14 residues. Trimming removed 2 bases from V and 3 bases from J, with 11 bases in between. This CDR3 reads CASSLFAGSYEQYF. In DNA, the CDR3 is TGTGCCAGCAGCTTATTCGCAGGAAGCTACGAGCAGTACTTC. Supplemented by reference TRBV7-2 and TRBJ2-7, the full variable domain reads GAGVSQSPSNKVTEKGKDVELRCDPISGHTALYWYRQSLGQGLEFLIYFQGNSAPDKSGLPSDRFSAERTGGSVSTLTIQRTQQEDSAVYLCASSLFAGSYEQYFGPGTRLTVT.

The chain uses TRBV6-2 or TRBV6-3 and TRBJ2-7; D remains unclear. The V gene lost 8 bases and the J gene lost 3 bases, with 20 bases spanning the gap. The germline V gene encodes CDR1 MNHEY and CDR2 SVGEGT. This CDR3 is 15 amino acids long. In DNA, the CDR3 is TGTGCCAGCTCCAGGCCCCCACTCTGGAACTACGAGCAGTACTTC. Residues: CASSRPPLWNYEQYF.

J is TRBJ2-7 and V is TRBV5-6; 9 nucleotides align to TRBD1. CDR3 length equals 16 residues. The germline V gene has CDR1 SGHDT and CDR2 YYEEEE. Trimming removed 3 bases from V and 2 bases from J; junction bases left unmatched: 9. The DNA of the CDR3 is TGTGCCAGCAGCTGGGGTACCGGGACAGGGACCTACGAGCAGTACTTC. Translated: CASSWGTGTGTYEQYF.